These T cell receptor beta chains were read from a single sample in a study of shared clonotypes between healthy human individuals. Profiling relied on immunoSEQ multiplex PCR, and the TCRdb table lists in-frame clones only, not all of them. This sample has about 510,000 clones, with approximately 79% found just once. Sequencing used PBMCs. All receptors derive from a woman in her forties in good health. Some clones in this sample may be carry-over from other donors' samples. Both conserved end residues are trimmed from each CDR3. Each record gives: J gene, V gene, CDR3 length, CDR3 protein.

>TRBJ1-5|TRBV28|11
ASSPPANQPQH
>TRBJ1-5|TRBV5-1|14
ASSLAPARLDQPQH
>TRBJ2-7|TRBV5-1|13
ASSLDGQGANEQY
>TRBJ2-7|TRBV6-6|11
ASSYSAGTLFL
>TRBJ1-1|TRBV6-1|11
ASSPRGNTEAF
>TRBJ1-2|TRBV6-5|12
ASSPRGGGVGYT
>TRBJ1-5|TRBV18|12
ASSHSPTTRPQH
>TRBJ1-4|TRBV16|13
ASSERGQGYEKLF
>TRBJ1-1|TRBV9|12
ASSVGNRNTEAF
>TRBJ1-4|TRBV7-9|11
AISGSSNEKLF
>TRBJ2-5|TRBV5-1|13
ASSSRAGGSETQY
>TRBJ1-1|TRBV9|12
ASSLRPGNTEAF
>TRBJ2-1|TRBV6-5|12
ASSYSLAENEQF
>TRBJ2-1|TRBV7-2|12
ASSFRTGTTEQF
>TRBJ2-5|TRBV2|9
ASSERETQY
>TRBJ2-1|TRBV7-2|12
ASSLSTWGNEQF
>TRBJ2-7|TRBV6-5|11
ASSSQVFYEQY
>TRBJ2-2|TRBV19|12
ASSILTGLGELF
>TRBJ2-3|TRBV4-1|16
ASSQDWASGSKADTQY
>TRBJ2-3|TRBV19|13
ASSPDRGGTDTQY
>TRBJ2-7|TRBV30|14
AWSVQWVTGYYEQY
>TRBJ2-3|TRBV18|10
ASSRSTDTQY
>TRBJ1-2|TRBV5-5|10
ASSVGQASYT
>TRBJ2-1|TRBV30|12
ARTRGGTYNEQF
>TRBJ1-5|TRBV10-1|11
ASSEGNDQPQH
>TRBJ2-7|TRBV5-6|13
ASSNLGVQSGEQY
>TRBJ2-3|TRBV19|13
ASSILGGVTDTQY
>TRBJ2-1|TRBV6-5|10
ASSPGSNEQF
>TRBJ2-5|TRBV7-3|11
ASSFRVGETQY
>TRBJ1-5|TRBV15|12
ATSRDRYNQPQH
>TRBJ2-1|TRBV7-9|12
ASSRLSAYNEQF
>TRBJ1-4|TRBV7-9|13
ASSLPRGGNEKLF
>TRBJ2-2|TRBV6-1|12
ASRGQGGGGELF
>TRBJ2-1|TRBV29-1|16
SVEGTSGMFISLNEQF
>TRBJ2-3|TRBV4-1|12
ASSLDSLADTQY
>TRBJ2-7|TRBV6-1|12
ASRVAELSYEQY
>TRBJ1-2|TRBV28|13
ASSFAGTGFGGYT
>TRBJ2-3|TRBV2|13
ASSESSGSTDTQY
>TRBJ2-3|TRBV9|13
ASSAVGIPTDTQY
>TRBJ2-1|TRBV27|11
ASSREGWDRQF
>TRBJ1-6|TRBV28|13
ASSIYFGANSPLH
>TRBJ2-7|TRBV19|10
ASSTPHSEQY
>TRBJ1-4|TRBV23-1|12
ASSLRSNNEKLF